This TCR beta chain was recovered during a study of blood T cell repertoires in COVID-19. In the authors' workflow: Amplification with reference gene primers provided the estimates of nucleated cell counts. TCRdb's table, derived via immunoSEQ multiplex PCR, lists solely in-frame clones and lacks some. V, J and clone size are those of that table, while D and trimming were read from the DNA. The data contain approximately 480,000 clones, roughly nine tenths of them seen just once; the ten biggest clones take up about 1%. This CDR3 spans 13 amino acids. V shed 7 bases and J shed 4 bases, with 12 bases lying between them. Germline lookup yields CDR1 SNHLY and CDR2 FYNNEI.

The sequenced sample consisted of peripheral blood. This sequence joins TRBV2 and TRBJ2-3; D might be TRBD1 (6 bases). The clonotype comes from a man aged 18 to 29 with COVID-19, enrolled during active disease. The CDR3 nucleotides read TGTGCCAGCACTGCGACAGGCTCAGATACGCAGTATTTT. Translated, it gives CASTATGSDTQYF.